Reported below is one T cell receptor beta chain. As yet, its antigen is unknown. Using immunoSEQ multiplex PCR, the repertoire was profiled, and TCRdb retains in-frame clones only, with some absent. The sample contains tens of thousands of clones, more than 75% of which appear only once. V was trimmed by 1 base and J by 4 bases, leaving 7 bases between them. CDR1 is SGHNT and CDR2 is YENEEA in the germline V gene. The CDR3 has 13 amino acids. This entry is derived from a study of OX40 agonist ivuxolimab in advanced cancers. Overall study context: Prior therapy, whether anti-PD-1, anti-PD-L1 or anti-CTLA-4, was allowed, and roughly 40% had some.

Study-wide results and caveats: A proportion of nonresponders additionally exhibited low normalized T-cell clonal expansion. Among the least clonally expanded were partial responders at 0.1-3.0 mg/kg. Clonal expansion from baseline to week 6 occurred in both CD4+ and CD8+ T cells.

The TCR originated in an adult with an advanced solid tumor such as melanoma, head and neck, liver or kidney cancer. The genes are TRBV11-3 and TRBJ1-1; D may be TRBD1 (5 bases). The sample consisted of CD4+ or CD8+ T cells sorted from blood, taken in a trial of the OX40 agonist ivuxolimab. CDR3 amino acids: CASSLGGVTEAFF. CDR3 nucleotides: TGTGCCAGCAGCTTAGGGGGCGTCACTGAAGCTTTCTTT.